This TCR beta chain was identified during a study of T-cell memory formation after mild COVID-19. Looking at the study overall: TCR clusters were mostly donor specific.

A note on this clonotype: Its antigen is still unknown.

Study results and caveats: The CD4+ clones that contracted clustered mainly within CM and EM, and the CD8+ clones concentrated in EMRA. From day 15 to 85, contracting clones were balanced between CD4 and CD8, whereas later expanders leaned toward CD4+.

TCRdb used MiXCR to reprocess the 5' RACE reads, holding one entry per CDR3 protein. This table has 300,000 to 400,000 distinct CDR3 sequences, 25% to 30% appearing once. The CDR3 is 16 residues long. In germline, CDR1 is LNHNV, CDR2 YYDKDF (reference sequence). Deletions cut 1 base from V and 2 bases from J, with 14 bases between. This chain uses TRBV15 with TRBJ2-5; D is unresolved. The TCR was taken from an adult woman who had mild COVID-19 (a few samples of this study predate the infection). Cell type and time point are not known. The sample comprised PBMCs or a T cell subset sorted from them (not recorded which). The CDR3 DNA reads TGTGCCACCAGCAGAGGGGTGGGTCCAGGTCAAGAGACCCAGTACTTC. This encodes CATSRGVGPGQETQYF.